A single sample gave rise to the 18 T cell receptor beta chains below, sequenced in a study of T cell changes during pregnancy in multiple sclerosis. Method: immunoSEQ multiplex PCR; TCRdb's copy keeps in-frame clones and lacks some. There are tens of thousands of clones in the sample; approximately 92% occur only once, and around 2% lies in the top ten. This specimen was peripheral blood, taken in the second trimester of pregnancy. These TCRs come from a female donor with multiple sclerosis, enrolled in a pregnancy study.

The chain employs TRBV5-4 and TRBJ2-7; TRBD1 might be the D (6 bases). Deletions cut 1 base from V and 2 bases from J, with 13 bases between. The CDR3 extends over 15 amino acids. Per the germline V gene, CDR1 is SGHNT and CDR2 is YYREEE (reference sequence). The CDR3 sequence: CASSLKGTLTYEQYF. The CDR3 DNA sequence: TGTGCCAGCAGCTTGAAGGGGACACTTACCTACGAGCAGTACTTC.

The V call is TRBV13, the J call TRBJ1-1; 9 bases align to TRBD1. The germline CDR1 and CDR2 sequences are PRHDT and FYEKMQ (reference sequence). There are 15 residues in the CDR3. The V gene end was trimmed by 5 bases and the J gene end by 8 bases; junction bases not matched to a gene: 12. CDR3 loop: CASSEFPGTGSEAFF. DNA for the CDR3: TGTGCCAGCAGCGAATTTCCCGGGACAGGGTCAGAAGCTTTCTTT.

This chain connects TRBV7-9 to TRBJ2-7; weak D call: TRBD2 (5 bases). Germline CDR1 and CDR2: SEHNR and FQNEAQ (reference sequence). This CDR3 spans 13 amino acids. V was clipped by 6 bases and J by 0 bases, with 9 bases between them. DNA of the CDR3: TGTGCCAGCAGTCGACGGGGCTCCTACGAGCAGTACTTC. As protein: CASSRRGSYEQYF.

The CDR3: CATSRGDRGGEETQYF. The CDR3 DNA reads TGTGCCACCAGCAGGGGGGACAGGGGAGGAGAAGAGACCCAGTACTTC. V usage is TRBV15 and J usage is TRBJ2-5; 10 nucleotides align to TRBD1. The CDR3 covers 16 residues. CDR1 and CDR2 from the germline V gene are LNHNV and YYDKDF (reference sequence). The J segment lost 3 bases and the V segment lost 3 bases, leaving 7 bases of the junction unmatched.

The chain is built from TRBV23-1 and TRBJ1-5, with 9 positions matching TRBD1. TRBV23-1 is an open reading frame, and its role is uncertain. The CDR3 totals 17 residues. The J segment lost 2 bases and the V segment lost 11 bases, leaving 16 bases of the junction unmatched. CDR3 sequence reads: CAHGRGQGIIRNQPQHF. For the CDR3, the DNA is TGCGCCCATGGGAGGGGACAGGGAATTATTCGCAATCAGCCCCAGCATTTT.

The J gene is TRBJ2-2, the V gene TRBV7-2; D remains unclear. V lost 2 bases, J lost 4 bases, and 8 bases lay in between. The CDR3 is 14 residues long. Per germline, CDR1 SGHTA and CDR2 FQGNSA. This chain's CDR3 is CASSLIPSTGELFF. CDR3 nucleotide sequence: TGTGCCAGCAGCTTAATCCCCAGCACCGGGGAGCTGTTTTTT.

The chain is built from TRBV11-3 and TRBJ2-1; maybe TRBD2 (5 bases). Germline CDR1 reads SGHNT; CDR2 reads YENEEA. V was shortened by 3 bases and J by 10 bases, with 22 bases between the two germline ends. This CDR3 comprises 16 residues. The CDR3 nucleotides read TGTGCCAGCAGCTTGTTTCGGGCACACACGAGGGCCGAGCAGTTCTTC. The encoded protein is CASSLFRAHTRAEQFF. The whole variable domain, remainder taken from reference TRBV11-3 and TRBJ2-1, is EAGVVQSPRYKIIEKKQPVAFWCNPISGHNTLYWYLQNLGQGPELLIRYENEEAVDDSQLPKDRFSAERLKGVDSTLKIQPAELGDSAVYLCASSLFRAHTRAEQFFGPGTRLTVL.

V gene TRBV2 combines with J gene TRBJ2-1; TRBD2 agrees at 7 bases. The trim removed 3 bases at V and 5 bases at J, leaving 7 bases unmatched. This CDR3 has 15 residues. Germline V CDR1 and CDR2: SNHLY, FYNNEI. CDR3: CASSDWERGHNEQFF. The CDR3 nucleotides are TGTGCCAGCAGTGATTGGGAGCGGGGCCACAATGAGCAGTTCTTC. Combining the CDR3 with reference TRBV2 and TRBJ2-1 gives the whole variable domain EPEVTQTPSHQVTQMGQEVILRCVPISNHLYFYWYRQILGQKVEFLVSFYNNEISEKSEIFDDQFSVERPDGSNFTLKIRSTKLEDSAMYFCASSDWERGHNEQFFGPGTRLTVL.

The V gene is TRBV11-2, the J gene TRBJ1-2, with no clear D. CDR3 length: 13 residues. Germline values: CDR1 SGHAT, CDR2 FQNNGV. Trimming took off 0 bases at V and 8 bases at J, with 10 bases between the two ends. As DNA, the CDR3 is TGTGCCAGCAGCTTAGAGGTGAGGAGCGGCTACACCTTC. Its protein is CASSLEVRSGYTF.

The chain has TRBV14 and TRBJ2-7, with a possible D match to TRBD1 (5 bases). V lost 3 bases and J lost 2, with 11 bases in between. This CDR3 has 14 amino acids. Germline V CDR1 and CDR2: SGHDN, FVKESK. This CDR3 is CASSQWGGTYEQYF. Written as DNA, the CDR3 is TGTGCCAGCAGCCAGTGGGGCGGAACCTACGAGCAGTACTTC.

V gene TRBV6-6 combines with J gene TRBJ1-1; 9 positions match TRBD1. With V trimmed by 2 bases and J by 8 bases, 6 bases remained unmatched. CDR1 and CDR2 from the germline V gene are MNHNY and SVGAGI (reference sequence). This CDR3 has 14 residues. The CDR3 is CASSYRDRVDEAFF. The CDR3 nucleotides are TGTGCCAGCAGTTACCGGGACAGGGTGGACGAAGCTTTCTTT.

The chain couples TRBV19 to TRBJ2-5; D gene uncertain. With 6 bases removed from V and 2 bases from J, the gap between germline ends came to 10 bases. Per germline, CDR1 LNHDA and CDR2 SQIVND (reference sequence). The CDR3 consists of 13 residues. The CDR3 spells CASSTAGQETQYF. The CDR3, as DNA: TGTGCCAGTAGCACGGCAGGACAAGAGACCCAGTACTTC.

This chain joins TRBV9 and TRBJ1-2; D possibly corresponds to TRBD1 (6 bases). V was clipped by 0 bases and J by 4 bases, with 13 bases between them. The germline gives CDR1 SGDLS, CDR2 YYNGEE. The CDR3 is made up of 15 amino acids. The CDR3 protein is CASSVDQGQVYGYTF. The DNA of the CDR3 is TGTGCCAGCAGCGTAGATCAGGGGCAAGTCTATGGCTACACCTTC.

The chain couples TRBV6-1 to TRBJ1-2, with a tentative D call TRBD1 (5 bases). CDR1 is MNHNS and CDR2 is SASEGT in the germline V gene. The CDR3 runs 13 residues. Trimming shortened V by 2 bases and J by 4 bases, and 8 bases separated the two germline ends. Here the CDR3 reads CASSETGGYGYTF. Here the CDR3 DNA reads TGTGCCAGCAGTGAAACCGGGGGCTATGGCTACACCTTC.

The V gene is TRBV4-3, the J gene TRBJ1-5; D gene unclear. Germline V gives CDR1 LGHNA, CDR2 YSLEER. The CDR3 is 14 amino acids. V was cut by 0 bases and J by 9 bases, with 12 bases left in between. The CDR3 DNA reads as TGCGCCAGCAGCCAAGATCGGGGATCTAGGCCCCAGCATTTT. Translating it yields CASSQDRGSRPQHF.

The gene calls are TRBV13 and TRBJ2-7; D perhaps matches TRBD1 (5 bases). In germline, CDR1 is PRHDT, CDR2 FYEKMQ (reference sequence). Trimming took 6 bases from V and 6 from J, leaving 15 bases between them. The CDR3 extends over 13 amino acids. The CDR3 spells CASRPTEHGEQYF. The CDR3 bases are TGTGCCAGCAGGCCGACAGAGCACGGCGAGCAGTACTTC.

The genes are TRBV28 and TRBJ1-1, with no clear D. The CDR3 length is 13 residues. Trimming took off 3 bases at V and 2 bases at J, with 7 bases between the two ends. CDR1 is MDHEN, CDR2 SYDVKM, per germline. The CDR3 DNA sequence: TGTGCCAGCAGTTTGTCTATTAACACTGAAGCTTTCTTT. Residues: CASSLSINTEAFF.

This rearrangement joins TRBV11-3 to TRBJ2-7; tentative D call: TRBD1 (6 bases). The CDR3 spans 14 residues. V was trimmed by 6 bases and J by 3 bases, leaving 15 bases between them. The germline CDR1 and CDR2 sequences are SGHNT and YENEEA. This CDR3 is CASSSRDILYEQYF. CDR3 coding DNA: TGTGCCAGCAGTAGCCGGGACATACTCTACGAGCAGTACTTC.